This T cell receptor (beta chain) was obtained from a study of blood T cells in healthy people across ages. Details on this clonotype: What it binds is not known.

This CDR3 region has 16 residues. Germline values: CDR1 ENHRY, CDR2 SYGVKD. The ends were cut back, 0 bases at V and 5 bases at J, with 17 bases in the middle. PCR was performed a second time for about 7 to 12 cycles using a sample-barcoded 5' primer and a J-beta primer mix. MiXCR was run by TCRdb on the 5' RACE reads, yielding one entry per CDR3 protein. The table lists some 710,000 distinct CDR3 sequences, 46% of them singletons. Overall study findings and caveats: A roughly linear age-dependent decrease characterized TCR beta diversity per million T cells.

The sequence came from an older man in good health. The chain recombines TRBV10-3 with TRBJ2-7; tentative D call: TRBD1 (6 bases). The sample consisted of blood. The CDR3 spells CAISESGAPVFHEQYF. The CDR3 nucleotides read TGTGCCATCAGTGAGTCGGGGGCCCCGGTTTTCCACGAGCAGTACTTC.